These 13 T cell receptor beta chains share one sample of origin, sequenced in a study of blood T cell repertoires in COVID-19. Method: immunoSEQ multiplex PCR; TCRdb's copy keeps in-frame clones and lacks some. The data show 300,000 to 350,000 clones, with 90% seen just once and around 4.5% held by the top ten. Sequencing used PBMCs or T cells enriched from blood (not recorded which). All receptors come from a woman between 18 and 29 years old with acute COVID-19.

In nucleotides, the CDR3 is TGTGCCAGTAGTCTGGGAGGAGGGACTGAGCAGTTCTTC. This translates into CASSLGGGTEQFF. The genes are TRBV19 and TRBJ2-1, with D maybe TRBD2 (6 bases). From germline, CDR1 is LNHDA and CDR2 SQIVND (reference sequence). Trimming shortened V by 5 bases and J by 9 bases, and 14 bases separated the two germline ends. CDR3 size: 13 residues.

The genes are TRBV12-3 or TRBV12-4 and TRBJ1-1; the D is unclear. The CDR3 runs 13 residues. V lost 4 bases, J lost 12 bases, and 18 bases lay in between. CDR3 DNA sequence: TGTGCCAGCAGTTCCAGTAACCCCTTGATCCCTTTCTTT. Its translation is CASSSSNPLIPFF.

The chain recombines TRBV11-3 with TRBJ2-5; tentatively, D is TRBD2 (6 bases). Trimming shortened V by 5 bases and J by 5 bases, and 15 bases separated the two germline ends. The germline V gene encodes CDR1 SGHNT and CDR2 YENEEA. There are 14 residues in the CDR3. CDR3 DNA sequence: TGTGCCAGCAGCGACGCCGGGACTCGGGAGACCCAGTACTTC. As protein: CASSDAGTRETQYF.

V gene TRBV27 combines with J gene TRBJ1-2, with D possibly matching TRBD1 (6 bases). CDR1 MNHEY and CDR2 SMNVEV come from the germline V gene (reference sequence). V was pared by 4 bases and J by 2 bases, with 20 bases between. The CDR3 sequence is 17 residues long. The CDR3 sequence: CASSSRMARGRNYGYTF. As DNA, the CDR3 is TGTGCCAGCAGTTCCCGAATGGCCAGGGGCCGAAACTATGGCTACACCTTC.

This rearrangement joins TRBV13 to TRBJ2-3; D is unclear. Trimming stripped 4 bases from V and 5 bases from J, with 13 bases between. Germline V gene lookup returns CDR1 PRHDT and CDR2 FYEKMQ (reference sequence). The CDR3 is 14 residues long. The CDR3 is CASSSKRLVDTQYF. CDR3 DNA sequence: TGTGCCAGCAGCTCAAAGCGTCTGGTAGATACGCAGTATTTT.

This sequence joins TRBV3-1 (or the pseudogene TRBV3-2) and TRBJ1-4; maybe TRBD1 (6 bases). The CDR3 totals 15 residues. V gave up 4 bases and J gave up 8 bases, with 17 bases separating them. The germline V gene encodes CDR1 LGHDT and CDR2 YNNKEL (reference sequence). CDR3 sequence: CASSPPTGLIEKLFF. CDR3 sequence (DNA): TGTGCCAGCAGCCCTCCGACAGGTCTCATCGAAAAACTGTTTTTT.

This chain joins TRBV2 and TRBJ1-3; a possible D gene is TRBD1 (5 bases). The CDR3 is 15 amino acids. The V end lost 4 bases, the J end lost 0 bases, and 10 bases lay between the germline ends. Germline CDR1 and CDR2: SNHLY and FYNNEI. This CDR3 is CASSGGWNSGNTIYF. The CDR3 region has the DNA TGTGCCAGCAGTGGGGGCTGGAACTCTGGAAACACCATATATTTT. The full variable domain, its missing parts supplied by reference TRBV2 and TRBJ1-3, is EPEVTQTPSHQVTQMGQEVILRCVPISNHLYFYWYRQILGQKVEFLVSFYNNEISEKSEIFDDQFSVERPDGSNFTLKIRSTKLEDSAMYFCASSGGWNSGNTIYFGEGSWLTVV.

CDR3 nucleotides: TGTGCCAGCAGCCAGGGACTAGCGGGAGTGAGGGATACGCAGTATTTT. This gives the protein CASSQGLAGVRDTQYF. V is TRBV11-1 and J is TRBJ2-3, with 14 nucleotides matching TRBD2. CDR1 and CDR2 from the germline V gene are SGHAT and FQDESV (reference sequence). The CDR3 sequence is 16 residues long. After removal of 5 bases from V and 6 bases from J, the junction contained 7 bases not matched to a gene.

The chain recombines TRBV21-1 with TRBJ2-6; the D segment call TRBD1 is taken from the table without a DNA check. TRBV21-1 is classified as a pseudogene. The CDR3 extends over 18 amino acids. The CDR3 nucleotides read TGTGCCAGCAGCAAATGGACAGGGGGAAGAGCCGGGGCCAACGTCCTGACTTTC. Translation: CASSKWTGGRAGANVLTF.

This chain links TRBV5-1 with TRBJ1-4, with 9 bases lining up with TRBD1. CDR1 SGHRS and CDR2 YFSETQ come from the germline V gene. The CDR3 totals 17 residues. V lost 5 bases and J lost 3; bases outside the gene matches: 11. The CDR3 DNA follows: TGCGCCAGCAGTCGGACAGGGGAGTTTGGAGCTAATGAAAAACTGTTTTTT. It is translated as CASSRTGEFGANEKLFF. The variable domain in full, with the rest retrieved from reference TRBV5-1 and TRBJ1-4, is KAGVTQTPRYLIKTRGQQVTLSCSPISGHRSVSWYQQTPGQGLQFLFEYFSETQRNKGNFPGRFSGRQFSNSRSEMNVSTLELGDSALYLCASSRTGEFGANEKLFFGSGTQLSVL.

The rearrangement uses TRBV28 and TRBJ2-5, with D possibly TRBD2 on 6 matching bases. The CDR3 spans 15 residues. V lost 2 bases, J lost 4 bases, and 14 bases lay in between. Germline V gene sequence: CDR1 MDHEN, CDR2 SYDVKM. CDR3 residues: CASSLQWEEGETQYF. The DNA for the CDR3 is TGTGCCAGCAGTTTACAGTGGGAGGAAGGAGAGACCCAGTACTTC.

The rearrangement uses TRBV27 and TRBJ2-5, with D uncertain. This CDR3 is 14 amino acids long. Per germline, CDR1 MNHEY and CDR2 SMNVEV (reference sequence). Trimming took off 5 bases at V and 2 bases at J, with 12 bases between the two ends. For the CDR3, the DNA is TGTGCCAGCAGTCCGAGACTGGGTCAAGAGACCCAGTACTTC. Its protein is CASSPRLGQETQYF.

The chain combines TRBV19 with TRBJ2-7; TRBD1 agrees at 7 bases. With 8 bases clipped from V and 2 bases from J, the junction kept 3 bases outside the gene matches. Germline CDR1 reads LNHDA; CDR2 reads SQIVND (reference sequence). The CDR3 extends over 12 amino acids. The DNA for the CDR3 is TGTGCCAGTGGGGGACAGACCTACGAGCAGTACTTC. It specifies CASGGQTYEQYF.